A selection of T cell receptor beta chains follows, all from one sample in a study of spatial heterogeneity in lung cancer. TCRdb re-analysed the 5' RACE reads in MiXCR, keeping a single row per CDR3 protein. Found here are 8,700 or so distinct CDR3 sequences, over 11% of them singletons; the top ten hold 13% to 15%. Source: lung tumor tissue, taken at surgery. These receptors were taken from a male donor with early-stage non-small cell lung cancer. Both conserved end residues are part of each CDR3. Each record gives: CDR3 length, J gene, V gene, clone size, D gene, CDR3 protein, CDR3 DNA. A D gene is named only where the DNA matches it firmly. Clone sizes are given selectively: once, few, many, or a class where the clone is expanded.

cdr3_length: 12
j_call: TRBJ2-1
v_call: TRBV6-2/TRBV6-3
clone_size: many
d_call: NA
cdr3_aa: CASTPVGGEQFF
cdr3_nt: TGTGCCAGCACTCCGGTAGGGGGTGAGCAGTTCTTC

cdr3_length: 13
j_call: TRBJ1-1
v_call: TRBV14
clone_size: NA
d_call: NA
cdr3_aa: CASSYTMNTEAFF
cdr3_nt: TGTGCCAGCAGTTATACCATGAACACTGAAGCTTTCTTT

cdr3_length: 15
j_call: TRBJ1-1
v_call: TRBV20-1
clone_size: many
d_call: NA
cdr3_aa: CSVRGTGSMNTEAFF
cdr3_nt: TGCAGTGTCAGAGGTACAGGGAGCATGAACACTGAAGCTTTCTTT

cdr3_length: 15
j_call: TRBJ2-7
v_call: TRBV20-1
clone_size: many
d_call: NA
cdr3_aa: CSARDAKLATHEQYF
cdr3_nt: TGCAGTGCTAGAGATGCCAAGCTAGCAACCCACGAGCAGTACTTC

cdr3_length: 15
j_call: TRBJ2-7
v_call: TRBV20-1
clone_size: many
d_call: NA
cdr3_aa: CSARDQGLRPYEQYF
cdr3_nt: TGCAGTGCTAGAGATCAAGGGCTACGACCCTACGAGCAGTACTTC

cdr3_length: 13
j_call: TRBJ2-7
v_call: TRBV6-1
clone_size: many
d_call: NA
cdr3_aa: CASSEARVYEQYF
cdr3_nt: TGTGCCAGCAGTGAAGCCAGGGTCTACGAGCAGTACTTC

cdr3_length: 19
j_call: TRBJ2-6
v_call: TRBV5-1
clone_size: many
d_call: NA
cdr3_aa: CASSLRGQVLSSGANVLTF
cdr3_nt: TGCGCCAGCAGCTTACGAGGACAAGTTTTAAGCTCTGGGGCCAACGTCCTGACTTTC

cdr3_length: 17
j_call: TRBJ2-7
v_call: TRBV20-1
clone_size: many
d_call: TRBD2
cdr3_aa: CSARTGTSGYRGYEQYF
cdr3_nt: TGCAGTGCTAGAACCGGGACTAGCGGATATAGGGGCTACGAGCAGTACTTC

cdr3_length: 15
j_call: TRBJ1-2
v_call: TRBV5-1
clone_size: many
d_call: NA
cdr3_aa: CASSPDGGMDYGYTF
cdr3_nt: TGCGCCAGCAGCCCGGACGGGGGCATGGACTATGGCTACACCTTC

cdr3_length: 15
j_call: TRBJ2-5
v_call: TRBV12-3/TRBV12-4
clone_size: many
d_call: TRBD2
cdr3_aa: CASRLAGNLQETQYF
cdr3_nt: TGTGCCAGCAGGTTAGCGGGAAACCTTCAAGAGACCCAGTACTTC

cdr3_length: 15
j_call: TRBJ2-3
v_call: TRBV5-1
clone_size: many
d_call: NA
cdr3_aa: CASSLGGRSTDTQYF
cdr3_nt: TGCGCCAGCAGCTTGGGGGGGCGAAGCACAGATACGCAGTATTTT

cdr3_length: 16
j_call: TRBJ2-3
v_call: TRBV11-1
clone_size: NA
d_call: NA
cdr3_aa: CASSLGRQGLTDTQYF
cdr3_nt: TGTGCCAGCAGCTTAGGAAGACAGGGACTCACAGATACGCAGTATTTT

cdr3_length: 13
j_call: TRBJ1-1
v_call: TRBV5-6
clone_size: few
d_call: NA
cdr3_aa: CASSLARGNEAFF
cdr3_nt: TGTGCCAGCAGCTTGGCCCGCGGGAATGAAGCTTTCTTT

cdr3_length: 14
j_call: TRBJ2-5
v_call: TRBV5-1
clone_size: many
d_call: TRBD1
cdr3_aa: CASSKGQNQETQYF
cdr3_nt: TGCGCCAGCAGCAAGGGACAGAATCAAGAGACCCAGTACTTC

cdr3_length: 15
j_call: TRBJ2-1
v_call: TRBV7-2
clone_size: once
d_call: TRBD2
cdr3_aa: CASSHGRETVNEQFF
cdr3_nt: TGTGCCAGCAGTCATGGGAGGGAAACTGTCAATGAGCAGTTCTTC

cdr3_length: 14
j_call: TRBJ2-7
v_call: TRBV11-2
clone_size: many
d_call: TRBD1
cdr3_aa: CASSNRDRGYEQYF
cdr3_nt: TGTGCCAGCAGTAACCGGGACAGGGGATACGAGCAGTACTTC

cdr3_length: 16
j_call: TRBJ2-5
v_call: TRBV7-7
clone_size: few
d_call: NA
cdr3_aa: CASSSLQGGGVETQYF
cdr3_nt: TGTGCTAGCAGCTCTTTGCAGGGAGGGGGCGTAGAGACCCAGTACTTC

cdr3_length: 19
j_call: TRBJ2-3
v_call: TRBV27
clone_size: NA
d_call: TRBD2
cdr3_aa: CASSLGRLAQMTSTDTQYF
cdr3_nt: TGTGCCAGCAGTTTAGGGAGACTAGCGCAGATGACTAGCACAGATACGCAGTATTTT

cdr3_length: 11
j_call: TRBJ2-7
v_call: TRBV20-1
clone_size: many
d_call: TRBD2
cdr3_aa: CSALREPEQYF
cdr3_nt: TGCAGTGCCTTGCGGGAGCCCGAGCAGTACTTC

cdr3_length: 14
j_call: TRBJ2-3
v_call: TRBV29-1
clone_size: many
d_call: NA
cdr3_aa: CSVDSDLGTDTQYF
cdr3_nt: TGCAGCGTTGATAGTGACCTAGGCACAGATACGCAGTATTTT

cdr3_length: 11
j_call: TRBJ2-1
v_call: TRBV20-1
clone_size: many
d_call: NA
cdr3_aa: CSSATTNEQFF
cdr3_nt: TGCAGTAGTGCTACCACCAATGAGCAGTTCTTC

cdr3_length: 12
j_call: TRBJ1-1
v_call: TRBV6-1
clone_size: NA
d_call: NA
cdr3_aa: CASRGANTEAFF
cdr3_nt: TGTGCCAGCAGGGGGGCGAACACTGAAGCTTTCTTT

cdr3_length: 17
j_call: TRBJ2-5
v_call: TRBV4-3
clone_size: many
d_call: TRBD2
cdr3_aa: CASSQGFGGAIQETQYF
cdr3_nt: TGCGCCAGCAGCCAAGGATTCGGGGGGGCTATCCAAGAGACCCAGTACTTC

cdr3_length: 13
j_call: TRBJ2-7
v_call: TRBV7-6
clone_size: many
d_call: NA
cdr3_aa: CASSFSGVDEQYF
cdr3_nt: TGTGCCAGCAGCTTCTCAGGGGTCGACGAGCAGTACTTC

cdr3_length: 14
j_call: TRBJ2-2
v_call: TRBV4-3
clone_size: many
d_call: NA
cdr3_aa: CASSQDLDGGELFF
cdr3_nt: TGCGCCAGCAGCCAAGATCTGGATGGTGGGGAGCTGTTTTTT

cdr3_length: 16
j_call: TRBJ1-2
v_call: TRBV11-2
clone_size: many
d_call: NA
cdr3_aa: CASSGRSQGFDYGYTF
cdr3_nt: TGTGCCAGCAGCGGACGGAGCCAGGGTTTTGACTATGGCTACACCTTC

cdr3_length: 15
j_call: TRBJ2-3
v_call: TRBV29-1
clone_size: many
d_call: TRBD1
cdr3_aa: CSARHSGTGTDTQYF
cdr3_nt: TGCAGCGCTAGACATTCCGGGACAGGCACAGATACGCAGTATTTT

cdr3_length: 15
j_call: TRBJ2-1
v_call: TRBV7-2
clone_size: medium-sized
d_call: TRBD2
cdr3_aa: CASSLKAGGGNEQFF
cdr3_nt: TGTGCCAGCAGCTTAAAGGCGGGAGGCGGCAATGAGCAGTTCTTC

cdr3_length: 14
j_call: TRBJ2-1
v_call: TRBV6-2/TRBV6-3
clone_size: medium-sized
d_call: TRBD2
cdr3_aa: CASSGVAGINEQFF
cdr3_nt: TGTGCCAGCAGTGGAGTAGCGGGAATCAATGAGCAGTTCTTC

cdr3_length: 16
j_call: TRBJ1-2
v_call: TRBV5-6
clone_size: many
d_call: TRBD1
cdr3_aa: CASRLAEKQGARGYTF
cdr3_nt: TGTGCCAGCAGATTGGCCGAGAAACAGGGGGCGCGTGGCTACACCTTC

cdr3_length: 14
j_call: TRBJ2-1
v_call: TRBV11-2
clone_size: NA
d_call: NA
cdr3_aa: CASSFRDTDNEQFF
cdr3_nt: TGTGCCAGCAGCTTCCGGGACACCGACAATGAGCAGTTCTTC

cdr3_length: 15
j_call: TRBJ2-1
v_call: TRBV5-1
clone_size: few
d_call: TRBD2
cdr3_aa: CASSLAASGYNEQFF
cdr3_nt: TGCGCCAGCAGCTTGGCGGCTAGCGGATACAATGAGCAGTTCTTC

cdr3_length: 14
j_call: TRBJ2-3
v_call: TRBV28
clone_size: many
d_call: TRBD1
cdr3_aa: CASRPMGQGITQYF
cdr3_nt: TGTGCCAGCAGACCTATGGGACAGGGGATTACGCAGTATTTT

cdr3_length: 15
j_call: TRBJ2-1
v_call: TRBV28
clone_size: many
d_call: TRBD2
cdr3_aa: CASRPTSGSFNEQFF
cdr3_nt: TGTGCCAGCAGACCAACTAGCGGGAGTTTCAATGAGCAGTTCTTC

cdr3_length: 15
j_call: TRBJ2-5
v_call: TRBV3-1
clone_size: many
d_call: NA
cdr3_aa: CASSQDTGVVETQYF
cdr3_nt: TGTGCCAGCAGCCAAGATACCGGGGTAGTAGAGACCCAGTACTTC

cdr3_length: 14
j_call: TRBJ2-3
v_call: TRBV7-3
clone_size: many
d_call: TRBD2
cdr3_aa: CASSLAGGSDTQYF
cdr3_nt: TGTGCCAGCAGTTTAGCGGGAGGTTCAGATACGCAGTATTTT

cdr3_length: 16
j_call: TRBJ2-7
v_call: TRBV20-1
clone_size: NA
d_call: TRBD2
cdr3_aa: CSARGLNGRAFYEQYF
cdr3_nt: TGCAGTGCTAGAGGTCTTAACGGGAGGGCCTTCTACGAGCAGTACTTC

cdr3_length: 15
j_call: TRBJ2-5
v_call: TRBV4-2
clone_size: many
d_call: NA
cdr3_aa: CASSPSYPNSETQYF
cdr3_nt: TGTGCCAGCAGCCCATCGTACCCGAACTCGGAGACCCAGTACTTC

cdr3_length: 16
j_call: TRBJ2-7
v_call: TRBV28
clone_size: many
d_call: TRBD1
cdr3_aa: CASSLPLSGGRGEQYF
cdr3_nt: TGTGCCAGCAGTTTACCCCTATCAGGGGGCCGTGGCGAGCAGTACTTC

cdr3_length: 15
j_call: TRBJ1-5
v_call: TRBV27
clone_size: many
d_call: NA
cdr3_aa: CASSPSFTSPQPQHF
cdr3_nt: TGTGCCAGCAGTCCGAGCTTCACCAGCCCTCAGCCCCAGCATTTT

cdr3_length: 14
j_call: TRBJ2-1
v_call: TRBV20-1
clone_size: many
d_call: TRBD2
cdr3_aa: CSARDFLAGGSQFF
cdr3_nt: TGCAGTGCTAGAGATTTTCTAGCGGGAGGTTCGCAGTTCTTC

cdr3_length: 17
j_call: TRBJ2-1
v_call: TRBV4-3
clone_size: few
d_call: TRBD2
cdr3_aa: CASSQDQAGSSTNEQFF
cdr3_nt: TGCGCCAGCAGCCAAGATCAAGCGGGGTCCTCTACCAATGAGCAGTTCTTC

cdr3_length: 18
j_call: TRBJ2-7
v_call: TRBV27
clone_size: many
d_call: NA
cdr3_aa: CASSLRSGGIAGSYEQYF
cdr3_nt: TGTGCCAGCAGTTTAAGGTCCGGCGGAATAGCTGGTTCCTACGAGCAGTACTTC

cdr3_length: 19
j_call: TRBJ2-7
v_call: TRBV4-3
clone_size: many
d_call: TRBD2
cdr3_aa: CASSRSLTVSGRLPYEQYF
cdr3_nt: TGCGCCAGCAGCCGATCACTCACTGTTAGCGGGAGACTTCCCTACGAGCAGTACTTC

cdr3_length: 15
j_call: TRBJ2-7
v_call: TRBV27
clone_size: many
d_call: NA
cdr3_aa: CASRLQGQRSYEQYF
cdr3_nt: TGTGCCAGCAGGCTACAGGGCCAACGATCCTACGAGCAGTACTTC

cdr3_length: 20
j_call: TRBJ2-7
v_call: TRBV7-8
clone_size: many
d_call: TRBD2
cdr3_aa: CASSPRNFGLAGAFSYEQYF
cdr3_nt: TGTGCCAGCAGCCCTAGAAATTTCGGACTAGCGGGAGCCTTCTCCTACGAGCAGTACTTC